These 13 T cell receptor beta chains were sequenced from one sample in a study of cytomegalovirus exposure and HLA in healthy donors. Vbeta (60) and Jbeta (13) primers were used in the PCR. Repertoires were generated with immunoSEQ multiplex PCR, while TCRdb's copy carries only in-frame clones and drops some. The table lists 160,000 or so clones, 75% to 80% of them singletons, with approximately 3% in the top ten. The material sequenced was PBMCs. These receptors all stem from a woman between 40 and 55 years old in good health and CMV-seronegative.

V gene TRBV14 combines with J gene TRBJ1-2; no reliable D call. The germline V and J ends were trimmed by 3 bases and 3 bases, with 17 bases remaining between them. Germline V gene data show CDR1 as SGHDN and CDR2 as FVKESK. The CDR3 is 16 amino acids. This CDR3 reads CASSQSTRAFDYGYTF. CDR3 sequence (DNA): TGTGCCAGCAGCCAGAGTACTAGGGCATTCGACTATGGCTACACCTTC.

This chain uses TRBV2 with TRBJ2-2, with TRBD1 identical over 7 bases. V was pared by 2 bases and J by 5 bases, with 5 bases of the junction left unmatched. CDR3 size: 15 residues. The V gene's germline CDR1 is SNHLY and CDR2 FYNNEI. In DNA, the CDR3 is TGTGCCAGCAGTGAACAGGGGGTGGGGACCGGGGAGCTGTTTTTT. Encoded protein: CASSEQGVGTGELFF.

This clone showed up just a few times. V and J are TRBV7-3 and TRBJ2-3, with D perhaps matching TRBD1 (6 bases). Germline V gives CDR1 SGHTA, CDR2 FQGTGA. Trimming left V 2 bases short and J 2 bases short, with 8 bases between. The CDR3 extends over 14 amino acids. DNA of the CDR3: TGTGCCAGCAGCTTAGGACAGACCACAGATACGCAGTATTTT. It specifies CASSLGQTTDTQYF.

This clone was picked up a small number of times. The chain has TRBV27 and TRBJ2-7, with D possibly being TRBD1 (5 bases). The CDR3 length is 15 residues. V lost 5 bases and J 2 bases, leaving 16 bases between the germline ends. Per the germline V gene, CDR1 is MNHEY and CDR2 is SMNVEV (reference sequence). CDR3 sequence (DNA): TGTGCCAGCAGTCTTCGCCCGGGCAGGGCCTACGAGCAGTACTTC. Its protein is CASSLRPGRAYEQYF.

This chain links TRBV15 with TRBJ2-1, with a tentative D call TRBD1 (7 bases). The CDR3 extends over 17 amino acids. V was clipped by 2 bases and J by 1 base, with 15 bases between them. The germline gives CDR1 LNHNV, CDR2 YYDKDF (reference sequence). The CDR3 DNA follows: TGTGCCACCAGCAGATTAGAACAGGGGAGGTCCTACAATGAGCAGTTCTTC. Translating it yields CATSRLEQGRSYNEQFF.

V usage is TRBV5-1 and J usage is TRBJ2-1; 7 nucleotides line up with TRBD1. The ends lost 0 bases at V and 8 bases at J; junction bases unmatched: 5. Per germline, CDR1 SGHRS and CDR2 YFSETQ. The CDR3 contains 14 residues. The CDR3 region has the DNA TGCGCCAGCAGCTTGGGTGCAGGGGGTCATGAGCAGTTCTTC. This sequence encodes CASSLGAGGHEQFF.

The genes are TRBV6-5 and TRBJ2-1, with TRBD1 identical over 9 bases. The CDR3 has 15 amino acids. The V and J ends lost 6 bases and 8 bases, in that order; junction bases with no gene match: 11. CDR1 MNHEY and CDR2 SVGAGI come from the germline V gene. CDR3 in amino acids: CASRARDREEDEQFF. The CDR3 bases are TGTGCCAGCAGGGCCCGGGACAGGGAGGAAGATGAGCAGTTCTTC.

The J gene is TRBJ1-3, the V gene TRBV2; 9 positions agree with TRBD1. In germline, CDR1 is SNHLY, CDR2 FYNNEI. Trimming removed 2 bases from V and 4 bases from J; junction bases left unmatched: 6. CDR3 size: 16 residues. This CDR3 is CASSEIGTGSGNTIYF. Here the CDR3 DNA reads TGTGCCAGCAGTGAAATCGGGACAGGGTCGGGAAACACCATATATTTT.

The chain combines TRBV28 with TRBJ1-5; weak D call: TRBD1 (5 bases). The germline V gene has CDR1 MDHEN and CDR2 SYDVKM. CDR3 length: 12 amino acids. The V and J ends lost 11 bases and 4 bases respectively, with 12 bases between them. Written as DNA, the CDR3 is TGTGCCTCCGCGGGGGGAAATCAGCCCCAGCATTTT. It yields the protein CASAGGNQPQHF.

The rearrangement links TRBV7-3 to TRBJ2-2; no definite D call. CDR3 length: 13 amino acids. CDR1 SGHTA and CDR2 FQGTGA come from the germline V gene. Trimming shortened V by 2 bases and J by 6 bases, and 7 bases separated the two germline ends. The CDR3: CASSLSSAGELFF. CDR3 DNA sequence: TGTGCCAGCAGCTTATCGTCAGCCGGGGAGCTGTTTTTT.

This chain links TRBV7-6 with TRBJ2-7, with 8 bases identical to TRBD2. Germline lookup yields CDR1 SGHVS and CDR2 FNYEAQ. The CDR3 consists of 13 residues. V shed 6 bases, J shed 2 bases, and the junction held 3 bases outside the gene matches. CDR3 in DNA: TGTGCCAGCAGTCGAGCGGGGGCCTACGAGCAGTACTTC. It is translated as CASSRAGAYEQYF. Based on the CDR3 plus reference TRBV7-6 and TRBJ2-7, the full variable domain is GAGVSQSPRYKVTKRGQDVALRCDPISGHVSLYWYRQALGQGPEFLTYFNYEAQQDKSGLPNDRFSAERPEGSISTLTIQRTEQRDSAMYRCASSRAGAYEQYFGPGTRLTVT.

The CDR3, as DNA: TGTGCCAGCAGCTTGGGTGGCCGGGGCACTGAAGCTTTCTTT. Protein sequence: CASSLGGRGTEAFF. The rearrangement uses TRBV5-6 and TRBJ1-1; D remains unclear. Germline-derived CDR1 and CDR2 are SGHDT and YYEEEE. Trimming cost V 0 bases and J 4 bases, with 10 bases left between them. There are 14 residues in the CDR3. Full variable domain (outside the CDR3, taken from reference TRBV5-6 and TRBJ1-1): DAGVTQSPTHLIKTRGQQVTLRCSPKSGHDTVSWYQQALGQGPQFIFQYYEEEERQRGNFPDRFSGHQFPNYSSELNVNALLLGDSALYLCASSLGGRGTEAFFGQGTRLTVV.

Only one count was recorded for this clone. CDR3 residues: CASSSQRELSYGYTF. The CDR3 DNA sequence: TGTGCCAGCAGCTCCCAACGAGAACTAAGTTATGGCTACACCTTC. The rearrangement uses TRBV5-4 and TRBJ1-2; D is undetermined. Trimming shortened V by 3 bases and J by 5 bases, and 17 bases separated the two germline ends. The CDR3 extends over 15 amino acids. The germline V gene has CDR1 SGHNT and CDR2 YYREEE (reference sequence).